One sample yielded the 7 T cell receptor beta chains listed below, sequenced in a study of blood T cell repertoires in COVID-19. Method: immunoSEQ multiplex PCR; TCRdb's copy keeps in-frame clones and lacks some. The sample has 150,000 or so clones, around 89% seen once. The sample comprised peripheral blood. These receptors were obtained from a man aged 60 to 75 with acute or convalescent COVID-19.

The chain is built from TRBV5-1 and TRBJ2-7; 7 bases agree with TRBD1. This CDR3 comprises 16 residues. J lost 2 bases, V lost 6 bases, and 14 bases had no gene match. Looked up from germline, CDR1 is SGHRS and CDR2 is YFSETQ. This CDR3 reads CASKVATGAGAYEQYF. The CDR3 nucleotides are TGCGCCAGCAAGGTCGCTACAGGGGCCGGGGCCTACGAGCAGTACTTC.

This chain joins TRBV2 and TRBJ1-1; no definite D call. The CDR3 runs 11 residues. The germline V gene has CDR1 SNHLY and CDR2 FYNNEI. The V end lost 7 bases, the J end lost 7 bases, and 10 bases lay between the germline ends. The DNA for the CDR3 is TGTGCCAGCATCCGACACCTTGAAGCTTTCTTT. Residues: CASIRHLEAFF.

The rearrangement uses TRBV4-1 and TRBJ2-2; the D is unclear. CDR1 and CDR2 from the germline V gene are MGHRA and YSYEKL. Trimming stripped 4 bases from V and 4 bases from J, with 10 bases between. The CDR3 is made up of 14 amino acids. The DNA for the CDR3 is TGCGCCAGCAGCCCGCCCACGGGCACCGGGGAGCTGTTTTTT. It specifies CASSPPTGTGELFF.

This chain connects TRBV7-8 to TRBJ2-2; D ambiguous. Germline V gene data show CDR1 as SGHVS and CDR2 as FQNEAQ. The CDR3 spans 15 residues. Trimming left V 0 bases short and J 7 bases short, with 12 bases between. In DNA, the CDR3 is TGTGCCAGCAGCTTAGCACCTAGACCAGTCGGGGAGCTGTTTTTT. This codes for CASSLAPRPVGELFF.

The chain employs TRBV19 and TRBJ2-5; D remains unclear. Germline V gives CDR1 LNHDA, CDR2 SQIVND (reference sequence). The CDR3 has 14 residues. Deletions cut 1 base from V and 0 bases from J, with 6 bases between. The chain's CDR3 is CASSIGTDQETQYF. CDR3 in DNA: TGTGCCAGTAGTATAGGTACAGACCAAGAGACCCAGTACTTC.

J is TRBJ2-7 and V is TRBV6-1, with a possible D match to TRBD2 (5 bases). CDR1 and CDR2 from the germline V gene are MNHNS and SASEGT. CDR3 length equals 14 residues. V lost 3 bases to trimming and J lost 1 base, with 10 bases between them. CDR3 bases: TGTGCCAGCAGTGATGGAGGAGTTTCCTACGAGCAGTACTTC. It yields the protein CASSDGGVSYEQYF.

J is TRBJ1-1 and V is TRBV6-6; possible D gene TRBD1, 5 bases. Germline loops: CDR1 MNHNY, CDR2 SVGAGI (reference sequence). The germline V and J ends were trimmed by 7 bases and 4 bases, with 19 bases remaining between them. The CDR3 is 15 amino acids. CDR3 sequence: CASNLTPGGSTEAFF. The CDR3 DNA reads TGTGCCAGCAACCTAACTCCGGGGGGGAGCACTGAAGCTTTCTTT.